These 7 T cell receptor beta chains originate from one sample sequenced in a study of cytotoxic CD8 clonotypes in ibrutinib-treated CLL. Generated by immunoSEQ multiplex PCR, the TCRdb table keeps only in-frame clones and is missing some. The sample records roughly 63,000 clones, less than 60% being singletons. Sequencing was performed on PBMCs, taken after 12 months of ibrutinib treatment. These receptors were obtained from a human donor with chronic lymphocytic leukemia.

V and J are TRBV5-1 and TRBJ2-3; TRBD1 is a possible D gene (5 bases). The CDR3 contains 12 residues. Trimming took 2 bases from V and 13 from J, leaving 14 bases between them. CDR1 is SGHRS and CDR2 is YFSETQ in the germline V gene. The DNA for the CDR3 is TGCGCCAGCAGCTTCCCTGACAGCTTGGAGTATTTT. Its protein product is CASSFPDSLEYF.

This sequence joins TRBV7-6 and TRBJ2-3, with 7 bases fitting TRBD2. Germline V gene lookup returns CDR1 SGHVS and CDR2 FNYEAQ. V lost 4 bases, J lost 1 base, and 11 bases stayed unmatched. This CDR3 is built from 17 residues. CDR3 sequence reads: CASSSGFGLAGTDTQYF. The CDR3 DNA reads TGTGCCAGCAGCTCAGGTTTTGGGCTAGCGGGCACAGATACGCAGTATTTT.

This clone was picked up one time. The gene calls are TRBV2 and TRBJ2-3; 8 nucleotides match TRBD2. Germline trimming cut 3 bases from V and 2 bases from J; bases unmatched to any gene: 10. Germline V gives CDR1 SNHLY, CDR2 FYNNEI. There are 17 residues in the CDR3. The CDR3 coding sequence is TGTGCCAGCAGTGATTGGTTGGGTAGCGGGGACACAGATACGCAGTATTTT. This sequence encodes CASSDWLGSGDTDTQYF.

CDR3 DNA: TGTGCCAGCAGTTCTGGGCAGGGCTACACCTTC. It specifies CASSSGQGYTF. The chain is built from TRBV27 and TRBJ1-2; D uncertain. Germline lookup yields CDR1 MNHEY and CDR2 SMNVEV (reference sequence). Trimming took 4 bases from V and 8 from J, leaving 8 bases between them. The CDR3 runs 11 residues.

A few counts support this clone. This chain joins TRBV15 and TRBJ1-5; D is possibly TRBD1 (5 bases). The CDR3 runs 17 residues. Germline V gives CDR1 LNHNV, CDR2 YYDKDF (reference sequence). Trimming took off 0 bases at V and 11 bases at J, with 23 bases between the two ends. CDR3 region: CATSRDGIARLGGAQHF. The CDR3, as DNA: TGTGCCACCAGCAGAGATGGGATAGCGAGACTCGGAGGGGCCCAGCATTTT.

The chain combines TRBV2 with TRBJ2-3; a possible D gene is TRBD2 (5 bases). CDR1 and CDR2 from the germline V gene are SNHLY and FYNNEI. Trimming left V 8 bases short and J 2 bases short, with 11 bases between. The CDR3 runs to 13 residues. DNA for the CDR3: TGTGCCAGCCTGGCTAGCCACACAGATACGCAGTATTTT. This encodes CASLASHTDTQYF.

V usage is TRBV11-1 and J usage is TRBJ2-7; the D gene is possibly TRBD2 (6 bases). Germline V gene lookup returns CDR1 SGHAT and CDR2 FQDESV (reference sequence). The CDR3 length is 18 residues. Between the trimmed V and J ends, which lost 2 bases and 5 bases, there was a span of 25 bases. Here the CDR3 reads CASSLFKGNPAGRNEQYF. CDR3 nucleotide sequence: TGTGCCAGCAGCTTATTTAAGGGTAATCCCGCGGGGCGTAACGAGCAGTACTTC.